The rows below give T cell receptor beta chains drawn from one sample of a study of T cell responses to AZD1222 COVID-19 vaccine. The protocol was immunoSEQ multiplex PCR, while the TCRdb copy is restricted to in-frame clones and leaves out a portion. The table shows fewer than 200,000 clones, with 85% to 90% occurring only once. Sequencing used peripheral blood, obtained on day 0 of AZD1222 vaccination. The receptors derive from an adult in good health. Each CDR3 is given without its conserved first and last residue. The D gene is left open where the match is weak. Clone size appears in some rows only: once, few, many, or a class for an expanded clone.

D gene: TRBD1
V gene: TRBV10-3
J gene: TRBJ2-4
clone size: NA
CDR3 protein: AISGSWTGANIQY

D gene: NA
V gene: TRBV3-1/TRBV3-2
J gene: TRBJ2-2
clone size: NA
CDR3 protein: ASSQGQGYFGELF

D gene: NA
V gene: TRBV5-1
J gene: TRBJ1-3
clone size: NA
CDR3 protein: ASSLTGAGNTIY

D gene: NA
V gene: TRBV10-1
J gene: TRBJ2-1
clone size: NA
CDR3 protein: ASSESWGDEQF

D gene: NA
V gene: TRBV29-1
J gene: TRBJ2-1
clone size: NA
CDR3 protein: SGSKRAGNEQF

D gene: NA
V gene: TRBV3-1/TRBV3-2
J gene: TRBJ1-2
clone size: NA
CDR3 protein: ASSHNYGYT

D gene: TRBD1
V gene: TRBV28
J gene: TRBJ1-3
clone size: NA
CDR3 protein: ASSWGQPISGNTIY

D gene: NA
V gene: TRBV19
J gene: TRBJ1-4
clone size: NA
CDR3 protein: ASSIVAKELF

D gene: NA
V gene: TRBV6-5
J gene: TRBJ2-5
clone size: NA
CDR3 protein: ASRTGQETQY

D gene: NA
V gene: TRBV18
J gene: TRBJ2-1
clone size: NA
CDR3 protein: ASSPRASNEQF

D gene: NA
V gene: TRBV3-1/TRBV3-2
J gene: TRBJ1-4
clone size: NA
CDR3 protein: ASSQEGAGEKLF

D gene: NA
V gene: TRBV29-1
J gene: TRBJ1-4
clone size: NA
CDR3 protein: SVPSRGDEKLF

D gene: TRBD1
V gene: TRBV18
J gene: TRBJ1-6
clone size: NA
CDR3 protein: ASSRTTGTGDWSPLH

D gene: TRBD1
V gene: TRBV5-6
J gene: TRBJ1-4
clone size: NA
CDR3 protein: ASSLHLGQVGEKLF

D gene: NA
V gene: TRBV19
J gene: TRBJ2-7
clone size: NA
CDR3 protein: AGSPLATVGYEQY

D gene: TRBD2
V gene: TRBV4-2
J gene: TRBJ2-3
clone size: NA
CDR3 protein: ASSQDSTSGGAADTQY

D gene: TRBD1
V gene: TRBV28
J gene: TRBJ1-2
clone size: once
CDR3 protein: ASSFNSRQGNDYT

D gene: TRBD1
V gene: TRBV18
J gene: TRBJ1-1
clone size: once
CDR3 protein: ASSLDRERSAF

D gene: NA
V gene: TRBV21-1
J gene: TRBJ2-1
clone size: NA
CDR3 protein: ASSTHGLANEQF

D gene: NA
V gene: TRBV5-1
J gene: TRBJ1-5
clone size: once
CDR3 protein: ASSLAGSHSNQPQH

D gene: TRBD1
V gene: TRBV28
J gene: TRBJ2-3
clone size: NA
CDR3 protein: ASSQRQGARSTDTQY

D gene: NA
V gene: TRBV19
J gene: TRBJ2-7
clone size: NA
CDR3 protein: ASTTGGVDEQY

D gene: NA
V gene: TRBV27
J gene: TRBJ2-2
clone size: once
CDR3 protein: ASSWGNTGELF

D gene: NA
V gene: TRBV7-2
J gene: TRBJ2-1
clone size: NA
CDR3 protein: ASSLVRYVHNEQF

D gene: NA
V gene: TRBV19
J gene: TRBJ1-2
clone size: NA
CDR3 protein: ASSISYPRRDYGYT

D gene: NA
V gene: TRBV18
J gene: TRBJ1-2
clone size: NA
CDR3 protein: ASSSTGDYGYT

D gene: NA
V gene: TRBV3-1/TRBV3-2
J gene: TRBJ1-5
clone size: few
CDR3 protein: ASSQEGNQPQH

D gene: NA
V gene: TRBV2
J gene: TRBJ2-2
clone size: NA
CDR3 protein: ASSERGIGNGELF

D gene: NA
V gene: TRBV28
J gene: TRBJ1-4
clone size: NA
CDR3 protein: AIPLGRGKPTNEKLF

D gene: TRBD1
V gene: TRBV28
J gene: TRBJ1-6
clone size: NA
CDR3 protein: ASSLGQGGSPLH

D gene: NA
V gene: TRBV12-3/TRBV12-4
J gene: TRBJ2-5
clone size: NA
CDR3 protein: ASSSDGETQY

D gene: NA
V gene: TRBV6-6
J gene: TRBJ1-1
clone size: NA
CDR3 protein: ASSLNRYRAEAF

D gene: TRBD1
V gene: TRBV19
J gene: TRBJ2-7
clone size: once
CDR3 protein: ASRNRGSYEQY

D gene: NA
V gene: TRBV30
J gene: TRBJ1-6
clone size: NA
CDR3 protein: AWSVLGGESSPLH

D gene: NA
V gene: TRBV5-1
J gene: TRBJ2-1
clone size: NA
CDR3 protein: ASSVLGYNEQF

D gene: NA
V gene: TRBV28
J gene: TRBJ1-2
clone size: NA
CDR3 protein: ASSLVGDYGYT

D gene: TRBD1
V gene: TRBV6-5
J gene: TRBJ1-1
clone size: NA
CDR3 protein: ASRPRQGGTEAF

D gene: NA
V gene: TRBV7-3
J gene: TRBJ2-5
clone size: NA
CDR3 protein: ASSPSRGETQY

D gene: TRBD1
V gene: TRBV20-1
J gene: TRBJ1-1
clone size: NA
CDR3 protein: SASPDRDTEAF

D gene: TRBD2
V gene: TRBV2
J gene: TRBJ2-3
clone size: NA
CDR3 protein: ASRETSGGSGTQY

D gene: NA
V gene: TRBV4-1
J gene: TRBJ1-1
clone size: NA
CDR3 protein: ASSRGPDNTEAF

D gene: NA
V gene: TRBV7-2
J gene: TRBJ2-7
clone size: NA
CDR3 protein: ASSFGGSLEQY

D gene: TRBD1
V gene: TRBV6-2/TRBV6-3
J gene: TRBJ1-4
clone size: NA
CDR3 protein: ASSRGTANEKLF

D gene: NA
V gene: TRBV5-6
J gene: TRBJ2-1
clone size: NA
CDR3 protein: ASSFRDGNEQF

D gene: NA
V gene: TRBV3-1/TRBV3-2
J gene: TRBJ1-2
clone size: NA
CDR3 protein: ASSQAYGYT

D gene: NA
V gene: TRBV2
J gene: TRBJ1-5
clone size: NA
CDR3 protein: ASSRDSNQPQH

D gene: NA
V gene: TRBV15
J gene: TRBJ2-5
clone size: NA
CDR3 protein: ATSPFTGTAVETQY

D gene: NA
V gene: TRBV5-5
J gene: TRBJ1-2
clone size: NA
CDR3 protein: ASSLASYYGYT

D gene: TRBD2
V gene: TRBV28
J gene: TRBJ2-5
clone size: once
CDR3 protein: ASSSLAGAAETQY

D gene: TRBD1
V gene: TRBV6-5
J gene: TRBJ2-7
clone size: NA
CDR3 protein: ASSSDRGREQY

D gene: NA
V gene: TRBV5-4
J gene: TRBJ1-2
clone size: NA
CDR3 protein: ASSGGGSSLYGYT

D gene: TRBD1
V gene: TRBV7-2
J gene: TRBJ1-5
clone size: NA
CDR3 protein: ASSLGDSAWQPQH

D gene: NA
V gene: TRBV28
J gene: TRBJ1-2
clone size: NA
CDR3 protein: ASTSEPANYGYT

D gene: TRBD1
V gene: TRBV29-1
J gene: TRBJ2-2
clone size: NA
CDR3 protein: SVYEDRSNTGELF

D gene: TRBD1
V gene: TRBV3-1/TRBV3-2
J gene: TRBJ1-6
clone size: NA
CDR3 protein: ASSQDWGTGGRSYNSPLH

D gene: NA
V gene: TRBV19
J gene: TRBJ1-4
clone size: NA
CDR3 protein: ASSISRSNEKLF

D gene: NA
V gene: TRBV28
J gene: TRBJ1-5
clone size: NA
CDR3 protein: ATQRLSNQPQH

D gene: TRBD2
V gene: TRBV4-1
J gene: TRBJ2-3
clone size: once
CDR3 protein: ASSLGLAGILSTDTQY